This T cell receptor beta chain was obtained from a study of T cell responses to AZD1222 COVID-19 vaccine. Study outcomes and limitations: Regions 160-218 and 743-854 dominated among vaccine-associated CD4 TCRs spanning spike. Females outnumbered males among donors, who were mostly white British; clonal diversity was possibly underestimated. Every sample of the repertoires postdated the peak T cell response.

As to this clone: Its specificity is not known.

Trimming cost V 5 bases and J 2 bases, with 14 bases left between them. Germline CDR1 and CDR2: SGHRS and YFSETQ. The CDR3 runs 14 residues. Libraries were prepared by immunoSEQ multiplex PCR; TCRdb keeps only in-frame clonotypes and omits some of them. Of 240,000 or so clones listed, 80% to 95% were seen once; the top ten hold 0.5% to 0.65%. This TCR derives from an adult in good health. The chain has TRBV5-1 and TRBJ2-7; D may be TRBD1 (6 bases). Source: peripheral blood, taken on day 0 of AZD1222 vaccination. CDR3 bases: TGCGCCAGCAGATTCTACAGGGATACCTACGAGCAGTACTTC. Translating gives CASRFYRDTYEQYF.